A single sample is the source of the 3 T cell receptor beta chains below, sequenced in a study of T cell responses to AZD1222 COVID-19 vaccine. Clones were sequenced by immunoSEQ multiplex PCR, and TCRdb holds only the in-frame ones, with some missing. The repertoire includes more than 150,000 clones, about 90% of them detected once, and about 6.1% sits in the top ten. This specimen was peripheral blood, taken on day 0 of AZD1222 vaccination. The receptors originated from an adult in good health.

The genes are TRBV6-5 and TRBJ1-3, with TRBD1 as a possible D gene (5 bases). Trimming pared 4 bases from V and 0 bases from J, leaving 10 bases between. The length of the CDR3 is 15 residues. In germline, CDR1 is MNHEY, CDR2 SVGAGI. The DNA for the CDR3 is TGTGCCAGCAGTTCGACAGATGACTCTGGAAACACCATATATTTT. It encodes CASSSTDDSGNTIYF.

The chain employs TRBV27 and TRBJ1-4; unclear D gene. The CDR3 is 13 residues long. Trimming removed 3 bases at V and 5 bases at J, with 7 bases between. Germline V CDR1 and CDR2: MNHEY, SMNVEV (reference sequence). DNA of the CDR3: TGTGCCAGCAGTTTTAGAGAGAATGAAAAACTGTTTTTT. Encoded protein: CASSFRENEKLFF.

The V and J genes are TRBV5-1 and TRBJ2-5; 9 bases match TRBD1. The germline V gene encodes CDR1 SGHRS and CDR2 YFSETQ. The CDR3 is 14 residues long. Trimming took 4 bases from V and 3 from J; bases not matched to a gene: 4. The CDR3 coding sequence is TGCGCCAGCAGCGTACAGGGGGCGGAAGAGACCCAGTACTTC. It yields the protein CASSVQGAEETQYF.